Listed below are T cell receptor beta chains from one sample, sequenced in a study of monozygotic twins with cystic fibrosis. Some clones are missing from TCRdb's copy, which holds only in-frame ones; the method was immunoSEQ multiplex PCR. This sample has fewer than 30,000 clones, with roughly nine tenths found just once. Sequencing was done on a sample of blood. The receptor set was obtained from a girl aged 2-10 years with cystic fibrosis. CDR3s include the opening cysteine and the closing phenylalanine or tryptophan. A D gene is named only where the DNA matches it firmly. Clone size is given for some rows only: seen once, a few or many times, or a class if the clone is expanded.

V,J,size,D,CDR3,DNA
TRBV7-9,TRBJ2-7,.,TRBD1,CASSLTGTATYEQYF,TGTGCCAGCAGCTTGACCGGGACAGCCACCTACGAGCAGTACTTC
TRBV30,TRBJ1-1,.,.,CAWGQNTEAFF,TGTGCCTGGGGACAGAACACTGAAGCTTTCTTT
TRBV4-3,TRBJ1-3,once,.,CASSQGPFWGAPGNTIYF,TGCGCCAGCAGCCAGGGACCCTTTTGGGGGGCTCCTGGAAACACCATATATTTT
TRBV9,TRBJ1-2,.,TRBD1,CASTRGDIPNYGYTF,TGTGCCAGCACCAGGGGGGACATCCCTAACTATGGCTACACCTTC
TRBV30,TRBJ1-4,.,.,CAWSVPGSVANEKLFF,TGTGCCTGGAGTGTACCGGGATCTGTCGCTAATGAAAAACTGTTTTTT
TRBV29-1,TRBJ2-1,.,.,CSVGNRPGGEQFF,TGCAGCGTAGGAAACCGCCCCGGGGGTGAGCAGTTCTTC
TRBV4-1,TRBJ2-3,.,.,CASKPGVTSTDTQYF,TGCGCCAGCAAACCAGGGGTCACTAGCACAGATACGCAGTATTTT
TRBV29-1,TRBJ1-1,.,.,CSVEAGPRGTEAFF,TGCAGCGTTGAAGCAGGCCCCAGGGGCACTGAAGCTTTCTTT
TRBV6-5,TRBJ1-3,.,.,CATRNSEWGTIYF,TGTGCCACACGAAACTCTGAGTGGGGCACCATATATTTT
TRBV7-2,TRBJ1-5,.,.,CASSLETGYSNQPQHF,TGTGCCAGCAGCTTAGAGACAGGTTATAGCAATCAGCCCCAGCATTTT
TRBV19,TRBJ2-3,.,.,CASAPPGPDTQYF,TGTGCCAGTGCACCCCCCGGGCCGGATACGCAGTATTTT
TRBV10-3,TRBJ2-4,.,.,CATPLSRRKNIQYF,TGTGCCACCCCTTTAAGCCGGAGGAAAAACATTCAGTACTTC
TRBV15,TRBJ1-5,.,.,CATSNHRETYSNQPQHF,TGTGCCACCAGCAATCACAGGGAGACGTATAGCAATCAGCCCCAGCATTTT
TRBV4-1,TRBJ2-7,.,TRBD2,CASSPQEGRLAGAYEQYF,TGCGCCAGCAGCCCCCAAGAGGGTCGACTAGCGGGGGCCTACGAGCAGTACTTC
TRBV7-9,TRBJ2-7,.,TRBD2,CASSPARGGPEIYEQYF,TGTGCCAGCAGCCCAGCTCGGGGGGGGCCGGAAATATACGAGCAGTACTTC
TRBV12-5,TRBJ1-2,.,TRBD1,CASGFGQGVYTF,TGTGCTAGTGGTTTCGGACAGGGTGTCTACACCTTC
TRBV9,TRBJ2-1,.,TRBD2,CASSGIAGPPYNEQFF,TGTGCCAGCAGCGGAATAGCGGGTCCCCCTTACAATGAGCAGTTCTTC
TRBV29-1,TRBJ2-7,.,.,CSGYQGPGYEQYF,TGCAGCGGTTATCAGGGTCCGGGCTACGAGCAGTACTTC
TRBV9,TRBJ2-5,.,.,CASSVGEQLHTETQYF,TGTGCCAGCAGCGTAGGGGAACAGCTACATACGGAGACCCAGTACTTC
TRBV7-9,TRBJ2-1,.,.,CASSFRQTYNEQFF,TGTGCCAGCAGCTTTAGACAGACCTACAATGAGCAGTTCTTC
TRBV5-6,TRBJ2-7,once,.,CASSYRGGSYEQYF,TGTGCCAGCAGCTATCGGGGAGGCTCCTACGAGCAGTACTTC
TRBV9,TRBJ2-2,.,TRBD2,CASSVRGGTGELFF,TGTGCCAGCAGCGTCCGGGGGGGCACCGGGGAGCTGTTTTTT
TRBV9,TRBJ2-5,.,.,CASSVRGQETQYF,TGTGCCAGCAGCGTACGGGGCCAAGAGACCCAGTACTTC
TRBV6-6,TRBJ2-7,.,TRBD1,CASSPGQGGREQYF,TGTGCCAGCAGCCCGGGACAGGGGGGCAGGGAGCAGTACTTC
TRBV29-1,TRBJ2-7,.,.,CSVGGILPYEQYF,TGCAGCGTCGGCGGGATTTTACCCTACGAGCAGTACTTC
TRBV7-6,TRBJ2-1,.,TRBD1,CASSPVLPGQGIF,TGTGCCAGCAGCCCGGTCCTTCCGGGACAGGGAATCTTC
TRBV6-5,TRBJ2-7,.,.,CASSYAVMGSTYEQYF,TGTGCCAGCAGTTATGCGGTGATGGGCAGCACCTACGAGCAGTACTTC
TRBV18,TRBJ2-4,.,.,CASSPNDNLKNIQYF,TGTGCCAGCTCACCAAACGACAACCTCAAAAACATTCAGTACTTC
TRBV10-1,TRBJ2-4,.,TRBD2,CASRRLAKRRKNIQYF,TGCGCCAGCAGGAGACTAGCCAAAAGGAGAAAAAACATTCAGTACTTC
TRBV4-3,TRBJ2-7,.,TRBD1,CASSQEETGAYEQYF,TGCGCCAGCAGCCAAGAGGAGACAGGGGCCTACGAGCAGTACTTC
TRBV25-1,TRBJ1-2,.,.,CASSEWRRGHGYTF,TGTGCCAGCAGTGAATGGAGGAGGGGTCATGGCTACACCTTC
TRBV5-4,TRBJ1-2,.,.,CASSSDLGQNGYTF,TGTGCCAGCAGCTCCGATTTAGGACAGAATGGCTACACCTTC
TRBV29-1,TRBJ2-7,.,.,CSVVPGARYEQYF,TGCAGCGTTGTTCCGGGGGCAAGATACGAGCAGTACTTC
TRBV6-1,TRBJ1-6,.,.,CASRALYNSPLHF,TGTGCCAGCCGGGCCCTTTATAATTCACCCCTCCACTTT
TRBV10-3,TRBJ2-7,once,TRBD1,CAISAPKGTGLSYEQYF,TGTGCCATCAGTGCCCCAAAGGGGACAGGGCTTTCCTACGAGCAGTACTTC
TRBV9,TRBJ2-5,.,.,CASSVGSLVVETQYF,TGTGCCAGCAGCGTAGGTTCGCTCGTCGTGGAGACCCAGTACTTC
TRBV6-1,TRBJ1-6,.,.,CASSEAPRSSYNSPLHF,TGTGCCAGCAGTGAAGCCCCCAGGAGCTCCTATAATTCACCCCTCCACTTT
TRBV7-8,TRBJ1-3,.,.,CASSSHRNTIYF,TGTGCCAGCAGCTCACATCGAAACACCATATATTTT
TRBV5-6,TRBJ1-5,.,TRBD1,CASSQGTAKWSNQPQHF,TGTGCCAGCAGTCAAGGGACAGCTAAGTGGAGCAATCAGCCCCAGCATTTT
TRBV10-3,TRBJ2-5,.,TRBD2,CAINLAVEAGGHQETQYF,TGTGCCATCAATCTTGCCGTCGAAGCGGGGGGGCACCAAGAGACCCAGTACTTC
TRBV5-4,TRBJ1-2,few,.,CASSLTRGSIGYTF,TGTGCCAGCAGCTTGACCCGGGGGTCGATAGGCTACACCTTC
TRBV7-2,TRBJ2-1,once,.,CASSLSAGAYYNEQFF,TGTGCCAGCAGCTTATCGGCGGGGGCCTACTACAATGAGCAGTTCTTC
TRBV6-5,TRBJ1-2,.,.,CASSHRKDGLYGYTF,TGTGCCAGCAGTCACCGAAAGGACGGTCTCTATGGCTACACCTTC
TRBV7-6,TRBJ2-7,.,TRBD1,CASSFSMGQQSYEQYF,TGTGCCAGCAGCTTCTCTATGGGACAGCAATCCTACGAGCAGTACTTC